The clone carrying this TCR beta chain has a handful of counts. The data were obtained in a study of technical replicates of blood from several donors. This table comes from immunoSEQ multiplex PCR, and its TCRdb copy is limited to in-frame clones, with some not included. Among 80,000 to 90,000 clones, around 94% were seen once, and the ten largest hold over 0.2%. Germline loops: CDR1 SGHAT, CDR2 FQNNGV. V shed 3 bases and J shed 2 bases, with 11 bases lying between them. This CDR3 is 14 amino acids long. The rearrangement links TRBV11-2 to TRBJ2-7; a weak D match, TRBD1 (6 bases). Material: T cells isolated from PBMCs. The receptor comes from a human donor in good health. CDR3 bases: TGTGCCAGCAGCTTCTCCAGGGGCGCCTACGAGCAGTACTTC. It translates to CASSFSRGAYEQYF.